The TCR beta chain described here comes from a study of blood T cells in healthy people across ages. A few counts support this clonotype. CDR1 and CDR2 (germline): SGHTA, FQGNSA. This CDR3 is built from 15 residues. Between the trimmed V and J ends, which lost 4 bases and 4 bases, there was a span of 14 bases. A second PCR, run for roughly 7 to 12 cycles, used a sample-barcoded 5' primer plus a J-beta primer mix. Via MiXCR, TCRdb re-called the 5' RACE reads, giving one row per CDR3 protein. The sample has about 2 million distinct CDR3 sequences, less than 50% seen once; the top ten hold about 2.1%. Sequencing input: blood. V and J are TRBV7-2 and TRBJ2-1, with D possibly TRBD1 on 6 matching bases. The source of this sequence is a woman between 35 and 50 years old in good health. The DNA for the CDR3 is TGTGCCAGCAGCTCCCGACAGGATATTTACAATGAGCAGTTCTTC. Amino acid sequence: CASSSRQDIYNEQFF.